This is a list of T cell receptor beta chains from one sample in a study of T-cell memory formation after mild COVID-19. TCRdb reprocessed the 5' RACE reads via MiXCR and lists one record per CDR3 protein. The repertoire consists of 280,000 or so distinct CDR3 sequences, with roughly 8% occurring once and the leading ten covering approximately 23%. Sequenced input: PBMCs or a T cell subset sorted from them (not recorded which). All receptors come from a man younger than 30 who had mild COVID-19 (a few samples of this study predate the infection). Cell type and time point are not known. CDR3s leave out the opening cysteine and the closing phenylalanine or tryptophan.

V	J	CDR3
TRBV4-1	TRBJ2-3	ASSQIVLGRGADTQY
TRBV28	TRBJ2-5	ASSPDPEQRGTQY
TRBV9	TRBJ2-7	ASSSRTGSYEQY
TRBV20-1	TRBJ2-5	SASINGLAGGETQY
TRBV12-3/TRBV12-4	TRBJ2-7	ASSTTGGGEQY
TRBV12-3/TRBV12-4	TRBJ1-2	ASRLGRGLLGYT
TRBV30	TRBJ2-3	AWNRDFTDTQY
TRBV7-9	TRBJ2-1	ASSPAREQF
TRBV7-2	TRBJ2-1	ASSRTGSSGSYNEQF
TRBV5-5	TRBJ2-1	ASSPVWGMGSVGYNEQF
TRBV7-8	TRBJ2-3	ASSLASTTDTQY
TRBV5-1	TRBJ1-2	ASSFAGIADGYT
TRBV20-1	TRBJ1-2	SARDWSGTVYGYT
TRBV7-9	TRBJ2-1	ASSSGVGFVYEQF